This TCR beta chain was recovered during a study of tumor and adjacent non-tumor tissue in lung cancer. Broader study findings: Significantly higher TCR diversity was found in tumor than normal lung. Patients with more diverse tumor TCRs had worse survival. Normal lung showed higher cumulative top 100 clone frequency than tumor.

Notes on this clonotype: Its antigen is not identified. This is likely a read error, given that the CDR3 carries no conserved phenylalanine or tryptophan at its end.

The library came from three nested PCR rounds adapted from ARM-PCR protocols. TCRdb called the multiplex PCR reads again in MiXCR, with one record for every CDR3 protein. The sample lists about 100,000 distinct CDR3 sequences, 65% seen once, with roughly 19% in the top ten. RNA was extracted from bulk tissue without any cell sorting. More than 3 cm separated this lung sample from the edge of the tumor. Newly diagnosed lung cancer patients had thoracic surgery in China, August–November 2014, without prior chemotherapy. Sequenced sample: distant non-tumor lung tissue. The sequence was obtained from a man in his thirties or forties with non-small cell lung cancer.

The CDR3 DNA sequence: TGCGTCAGTAGCCCCCCCTTAGGAGCGGGCCTGACCTACGAGCAGTACTAC. The encoded protein is CVSSPPLGAGLTYEQYY. The chain joins TRBV4-1 to TRBJ2-7; a weak D match, TRBD2 (6 bases). There are 17 residues in the CDR3. Germline lookup yields CDR1 MGHRA and CDR2 YSYEKL.